The rows below give T cell receptor beta chains drawn from one sample of a study of blood T cell repertoires in COVID-19. Clones were sequenced by immunoSEQ multiplex PCR, and TCRdb holds only the in-frame ones, with some missing. Here the sample spans fewer than 400,000 clones, roughly 91% being singletons. Sequencing used peripheral blood. These receptors all come from a woman in her twenties or thirties with COVID-19, enrolled during active disease. Both conserved end residues are part of each CDR3. The order of the fields is D gene, V gene, clone size, J gene, CDR3 DNA, CDR3 protein. D genes are given only for firm matches. Rows may omit the clone size; those that give it use once, few, many or a size class.

TRBD1	TRBV7-2	NA	TRBJ1-2	TGTGCCAGCAGCCCGGGACAGTCGGGAGGCTACACCTTC	CASSPGQSGGYTF
NA	TRBV6-1	NA	TRBJ1-1	TGTGCCAGCAGTGATTCCTTCGGAGCTTTCTTT	CASSDSFGAFF
NA	TRBV6-6	NA	TRBJ2-1	TGTGCCAGCAGTTATGGTACTGGCATGGGAGGCAATGAGCAGTTCTTC	CASSYGTGMGGNEQFF
NA	TRBV6-2/TRBV6-3	NA	TRBJ1-6	TGTGCCAGCAGTAACACCGGGACATCCTCACCCCTCCACTTT	CASSNTGTSSPLHF
NA	TRBV2	NA	TRBJ1-6	TGTGCCAGCAGTGAAAGGGGGTTTACCCTCCACTTT	CASSERGFTLHF
TRBD1	TRBV5-5	NA	TRBJ1-6	TGTGCCAGCAGCCCCGGGACAGGGTTATACTCACCCCTCCACTTT	CASSPGTGLYSPLHF
NA	TRBV9	NA	TRBJ2-2	TGTGCCAGCAGCGTAGCTCTGATAGGGCGGGGCACCGGGGAGCTGTTTTTT	CASSVALIGRGTGELFF
TRBD2	TRBV7-9	NA	TRBJ2-2	TGTGCCAGCAGCCCTCGTGGCGCGGGGGAAAACACCGGGGAGCTGTTTTTT	CASSPRGAGENTGELFF
TRBD1	TRBV15	NA	TRBJ1-4	TGTGCCACCAGCAGGGGGGTCACAGGGGGAGAAAAACTGTTTTTT	CATSRGVTGGEKLFF
TRBD1	TRBV19	NA	TRBJ1-2	TGTGCCAGTAGTATAGGGCAGGGGGGCGATGGCTACACCTTC	CASSIGQGGDGYTF
NA	TRBV6-4	NA	TRBJ2-2	TGTGCCAGCAGTGAAAAAGGGAGCACCGGGGAGCTGTTTTTT	CASSEKGSTGELFF
NA	TRBV27	NA	TRBJ2-2	TGTGCCACCTCGGGACAAAGCGCGAACACCGGGGAGCTGTTTTTT	CATSGQSANTGELFF
NA	TRBV7-6	NA	TRBJ2-5	TGTGCCAGCAGCTTTGGCGGATACCAAGAGACCCAGTACTTC	CASSFGGYQETQYF
NA	TRBV5-6	NA	TRBJ1-5	TGTGCCAGCAGCGGCAGGAATCAGCCCCAGCATTTT	CASSGRNQPQHF
NA	TRBV5-1	NA	TRBJ1-1	TGCGCCAGCAGCTTGGGGGCCTCGTTCATGGGAGGCGCTGAAGCTTTCTTT	CASSLGASFMGGAEAFF
NA	TRBV5-1	NA	TRBJ1-1	TGCGCCAGCAGCTTGGGGGCTGAAGCCTTCTTT	CASSLGAEAFF
TRBD1	TRBV27	NA	TRBJ1-1	TGTGCCAGCAGTTTCGGGACAGGGGGGAACACTGAAGCTTTCTTT	CASSFGTGGNTEAFF
NA	TRBV7-2	NA	TRBJ1-2	TGTGCCAGCAGCTTTGGACAAAACAACTATGGCTACACCTTC	CASSFGQNNYGYTF
NA	TRBV6-5	NA	TRBJ1-1	TGTGCCAGCAGAGCGAACACTGAAGCTTTCTTT	CASRANTEAFF
NA	TRBV18	NA	TRBJ1-5	TGTGCCAGCTCCCGGGCAGGGCGCCAGCCCCAGCATTTT	CASSRAGRQPQHF
TRBD1	TRBV29-1	NA	TRBJ2-7	TGCAGCGTCCTAATCCGGGGGACAGGGGGCTACGAGCAGTACTTC	CSVLIRGTGGYEQYF
NA	TRBV7-8	once	TRBJ1-2	TGTGCCAGCAGCGACCGAGCCTCACCCGGGACTCCCGCCGGGGGCTACACCTTC	CASSDRASPGTPAGGYTF
TRBD1	TRBV11-2	NA	TRBJ2-1	TGTGCCAGCAGCTGGGACAGGTTTGACAATGAGCAGTTCTTC	CASSWDRFDNEQFF
NA	TRBV4-3	few	TRBJ1-1	TGCGCCAGCAGCCTGGACAGAAACACTGAAGCTTTCTTT	CASSLDRNTEAFF
NA	TRBV2	NA	TRBJ1-1	TGTGCCAGCAGTGACGGGGGGAACACTGAAGCTTTCTTT	CASSDGGNTEAFF
NA	TRBV6-5	NA	TRBJ1-3	TGTGCCAGCAGTTACTCGTCGGGGGAGACTGGAAACACCATATATTTT	CASSYSSGETGNTIYF
NA	TRBV6-1	NA	TRBJ1-1	TGTGCCAGCAGTGATAATCCAGGGTGGGGAACTGAAGCTTTCTTT	CASSDNPGWGTEAFF
TRBD2	TRBV15	NA	TRBJ2-4	TGTGCCACCAGCAGGGGGAGGGACCTCTATGTACTCAAAAACATTCAGTACTTC	CATSRGRDLYVLKNIQYF
NA	TRBV6-2/TRBV6-3	NA	TRBJ1-2	TGTGCCAGCAGTTACGGTATAGGGGATGGCTACACCTTC	CASSYGIGDGYTF
NA	TRBV24-1	once	TRBJ2-7	TGTGCCACCAGTGATCCGCAGGGGGGCAGCTACGAGCAGTACTTC	CATSDPQGGSYEQYF
NA	TRBV29-1	NA	TRBJ1-4	TGCAGCGTTGTGGGGGAGAGGGGGGAAAAACTGTTTTTT	CSVVGERGEKLFF
NA	TRBV24-1	once	TRBJ1-3	TGTGCCACCAGTGATTCGAGACTGTTTGGAAACACCATATATTTT	CATSDSRLFGNTIYF
NA	TRBV29-1	NA	TRBJ2-1	TGCAGCGTTGACAGCTACAATGAGCAGTTCTTC	CSVDSYNEQFF
NA	TRBV9	NA	TRBJ2-3	TGTGCCAGCAGCGTAGGCGAGGTGATCACAGATACGCAGTATTTT	CASSVGEVITDTQYF
NA	TRBV19	NA	TRBJ1-1	TGTGCCAGTAGTATTACAGGGAACACTGAAGCTTTCTTT	CASSITGNTEAFF
TRBD2	TRBV6-5	NA	TRBJ2-1	TGTGCCAGCAGCCCCTCTAGCGGGGGGGCCAGTGAGCAGTTCTTC	CASSPSSGGASEQFF
TRBD1	TRBV6-5	NA	TRBJ1-1	TGTGCCAGCAGGAAGGGGACAGATAGAAACACTGAAGCTTTCTTT	CASRKGTDRNTEAFF
NA	TRBV18	once	TRBJ1-4	TGTGCCAGCTCACAGGGACAAGGGCATGAAAAACTGTTTTTT	CASSQGQGHEKLFF
NA	TRBV2	NA	TRBJ2-7	TGTGCCAGCAGTGAACATGGGACATCGGGGTACGAGCAGTACTTC	CASSEHGTSGYEQYF
NA	TRBV30	NA	TRBJ2-1	TGTGCCTGGAGTGATAGTCGACAGTTAGACAATGAGCAGTTCTTC	CAWSDSRQLDNEQFF
NA	TRBV6-5	once	TRBJ1-1	TGTGCCAGCAGTTACTCCCGGACTCTGAACACTGAAGCTTTCTTT	CASSYSRTLNTEAFF
TRBD2	TRBV6-2/TRBV6-3	NA	TRBJ2-7	TGTGCCAGCAGTATCGACGGGACTAGAAGCTACGAGCAGTACTTC	CASSIDGTRSYEQYF
NA	TRBV10-3	NA	TRBJ1-5	TGTGCCATCAGTGATCGGCAGGGAAATCAGCCCCAGCATTTT	CAISDRQGNQPQHF
TRBD2	TRBV19	NA	TRBJ2-1	TGTGCCAGTAGTATGGGACTAGCGGGGCGAAATGAGCAGTTCTTC	CASSMGLAGRNEQFF
NA	TRBV21-1	NA	TRBJ1-1	TGTGCCAGCAGCAAAGGGACAGCTTGGAACACTGAAGCTTTCTTT	CASSKGTAWNTEAFF
NA	TRBV12-5	NA	TRBJ2-2	TGTGCTAGTGGCCACCCCGGACAGAACACCGGGGAGCTGTTTTTT	CASGHPGQNTGELFF
NA	TRBV4-1	NA	TRBJ1-3	TGCGCCAGCAGCCGAGGACAGACCCTATCTGGAAACACCATATATTTT	CASSRGQTLSGNTIYF
NA	TRBV6-5	few	TRBJ1-2	TGTGCCAGCAGTCCCGAAGAGACAAATGGCTACACCTTC	CASSPEETNGYTF
TRBD1	TRBV18	NA	TRBJ1-1	TGTGCCAGCTCACCCCAAGGACAGGGTAACACTGAAGCTTTCTTT	CASSPQGQGNTEAFF
NA	TRBV3-1/TRBV3-2	once	TRBJ2-2	TGTGCCAGCAGCCAGACGGGGGCCGGGGAGCTGTTTTTT	CASSQTGAGELFF
NA	TRBV5-8	once	TRBJ1-1	TGTGCCAGCAGCTACTCGGGCAGGGTGAACACTGAAGCTTTCTTT	CASSYSGRVNTEAFF
TRBD1	TRBV5-1	NA	TRBJ2-5	TGCGCCAGCAGCTCGGGGACAGGAGGGTATCAAGAGACCCAGTACTTC	CASSSGTGGYQETQYF
NA	TRBV7-9	NA	TRBJ2-2	TGTGCCAGCAGCTTAGTCGGGGGGCCCAGCACCGGGGAGCTGTTTTTT	CASSLVGGPSTGELFF